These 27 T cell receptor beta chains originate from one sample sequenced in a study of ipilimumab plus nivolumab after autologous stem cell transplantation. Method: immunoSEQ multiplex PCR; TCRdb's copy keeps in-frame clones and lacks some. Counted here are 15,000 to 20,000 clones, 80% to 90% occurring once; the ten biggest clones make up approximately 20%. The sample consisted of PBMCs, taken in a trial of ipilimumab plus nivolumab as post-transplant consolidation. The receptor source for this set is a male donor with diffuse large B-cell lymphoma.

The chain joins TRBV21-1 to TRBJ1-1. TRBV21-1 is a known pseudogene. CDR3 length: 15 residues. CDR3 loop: CASSKASGLATEAFF. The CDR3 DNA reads TGTGCCAGCAGCAAAGCTTCGGGGCTGGCCACTGAAGCTTTCTTT.

The CDR3 nucleotides are TGTGCCAGCAGCTTACCCGGGACAGGCATTCTCACCTACGAGCAGTACTTC. This codes for CASSLPGTGILTYEQYF. The rearrangement uses TRBV5-8 and TRBJ2-7; 8 bases align to TRBD1. This CDR3 has 17 amino acids. Germline V gene sequence: CDR1 SGHTS, CDR2 YDEGEE. With V trimmed by 2 bases and J by 2 bases, 12 bases remained unmatched.

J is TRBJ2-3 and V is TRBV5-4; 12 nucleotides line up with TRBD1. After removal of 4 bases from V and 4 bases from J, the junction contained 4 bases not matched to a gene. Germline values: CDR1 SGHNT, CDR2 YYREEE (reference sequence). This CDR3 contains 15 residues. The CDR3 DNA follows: TGTGCCAGCAGCATGGGGACAGGGGGCCCAGATACGCAGTATTTT. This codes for CASSMGTGGPDTQYF.

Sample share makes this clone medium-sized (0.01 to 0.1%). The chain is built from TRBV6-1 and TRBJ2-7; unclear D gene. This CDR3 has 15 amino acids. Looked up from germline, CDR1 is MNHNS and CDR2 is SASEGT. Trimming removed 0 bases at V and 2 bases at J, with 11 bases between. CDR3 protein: CASSEAGNPTYEQYF. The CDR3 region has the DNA TGTGCCAGCAGTGAAGCAGGGAATCCGACCTACGAGCAGTACTTC.

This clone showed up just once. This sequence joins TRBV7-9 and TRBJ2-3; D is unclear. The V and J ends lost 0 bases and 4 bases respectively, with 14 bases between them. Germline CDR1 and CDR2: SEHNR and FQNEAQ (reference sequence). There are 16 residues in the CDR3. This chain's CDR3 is CASSLAVGGGSDTQYF. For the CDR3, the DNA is TGTGCCAGCAGCTTAGCCGTGGGTGGCGGCTCAGATACGCAGTATTTT.

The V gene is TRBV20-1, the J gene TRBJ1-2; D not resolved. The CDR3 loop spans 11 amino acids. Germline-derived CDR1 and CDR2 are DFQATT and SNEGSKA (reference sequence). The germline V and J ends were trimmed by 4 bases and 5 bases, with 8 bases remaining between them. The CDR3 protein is CSATGTYGYTF. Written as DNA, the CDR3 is TGCAGTGCTACCGGCACGTATGGCTACACCTTC.

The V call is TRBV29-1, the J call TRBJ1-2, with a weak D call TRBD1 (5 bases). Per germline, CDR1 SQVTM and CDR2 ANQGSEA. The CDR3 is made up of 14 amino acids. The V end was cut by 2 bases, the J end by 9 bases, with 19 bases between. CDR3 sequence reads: CSVEPGSDLGSYTF. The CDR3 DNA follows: TGCAGCGTTGAACCAGGGTCGGACCTGGGGAGCTACACCTTC. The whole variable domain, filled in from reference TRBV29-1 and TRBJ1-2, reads SAVISQKPSRDICQRGTSLTIQCQVDSQVTMMFWYRQQPGQSLTLIATANQGSEATYESGFVIDKFPISRPNLTFSTLTVSNMSPEDSSIYLCSVEPGSDLGSYTFGSGTRLTVV.

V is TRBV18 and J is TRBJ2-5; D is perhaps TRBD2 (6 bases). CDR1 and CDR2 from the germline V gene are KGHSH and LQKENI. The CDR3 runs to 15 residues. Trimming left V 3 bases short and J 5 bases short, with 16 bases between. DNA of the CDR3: TGTGCCAGCTCACCGGAAAGGGAGGAGGTGGAGACCCAGTACTTC. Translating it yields CASSPEREEVETQYF.

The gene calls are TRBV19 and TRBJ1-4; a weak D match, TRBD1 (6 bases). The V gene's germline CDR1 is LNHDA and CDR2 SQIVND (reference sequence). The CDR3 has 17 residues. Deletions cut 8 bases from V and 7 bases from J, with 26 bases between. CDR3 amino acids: CASHPEGGFGRREKLFF. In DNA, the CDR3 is TGTGCCAGTCACCCCGAGGGGGGATTTGGACGGCGTGAAAAACTGTTTTTT.

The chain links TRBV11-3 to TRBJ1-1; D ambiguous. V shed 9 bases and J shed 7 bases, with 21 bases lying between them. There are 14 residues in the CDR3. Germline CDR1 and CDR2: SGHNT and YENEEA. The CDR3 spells CASNSKFGDSEAFF. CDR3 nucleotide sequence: TGTGCCAGTAACTCAAAGTTTGGGGATAGTGAAGCTTTCTTT.

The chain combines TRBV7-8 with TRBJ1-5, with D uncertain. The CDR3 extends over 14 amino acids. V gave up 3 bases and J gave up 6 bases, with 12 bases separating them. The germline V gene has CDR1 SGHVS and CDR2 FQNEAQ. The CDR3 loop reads CASSFINDGQPQHF. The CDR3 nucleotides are TGTGCCAGCAGCTTCATCAATGACGGTCAGCCCCAGCATTTT.

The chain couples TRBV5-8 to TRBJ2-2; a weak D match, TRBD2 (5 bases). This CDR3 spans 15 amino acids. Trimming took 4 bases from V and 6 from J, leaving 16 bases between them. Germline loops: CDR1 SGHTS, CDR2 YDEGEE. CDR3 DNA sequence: TGTGCCAGCAGCATGGAGGTGGCGCGGCCCGGGGAGCTGTTTTTT. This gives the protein CASSMEVARPGELFF.

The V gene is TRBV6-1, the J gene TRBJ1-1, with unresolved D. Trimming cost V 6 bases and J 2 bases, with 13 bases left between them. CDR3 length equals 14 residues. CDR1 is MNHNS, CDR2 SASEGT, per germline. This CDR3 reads CASSAKWGNTEAFF. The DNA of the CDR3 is TGTGCCAGCAGCGCTAAATGGGGAAACACTGAAGCTTTCTTT.

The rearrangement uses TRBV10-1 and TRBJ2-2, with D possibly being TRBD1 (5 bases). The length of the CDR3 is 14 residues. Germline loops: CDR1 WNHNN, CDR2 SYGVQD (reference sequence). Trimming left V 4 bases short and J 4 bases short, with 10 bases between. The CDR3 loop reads CASSARGFTGELFF. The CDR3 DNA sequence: TGCGCCAGCAGTGCTAGGGGATTCACCGGGGAGCTGTTTTTT.

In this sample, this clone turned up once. CDR3 in amino acids: CASSQDRAGELFF. In nucleotides, the CDR3 is TGCGCCAGCAGCCAAGACAGGGCCGGGGAGCTGTTTTTT. The chain is built from TRBV4-3 and TRBJ2-2, with D possibly being TRBD1 (5 bases). The V end was cut by 0 bases, the J end by 6 bases, with 5 bases between. The CDR3 has 13 amino acids. Germline V gene lookup returns CDR1 LGHNA and CDR2 YSLEER.

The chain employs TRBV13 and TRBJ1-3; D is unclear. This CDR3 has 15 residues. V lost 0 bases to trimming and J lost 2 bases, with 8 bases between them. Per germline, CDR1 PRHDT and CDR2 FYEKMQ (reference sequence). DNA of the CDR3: TGTGCCAGCAGCTTAGGTCAGTCCCCTGGAAACACCATATATTTT. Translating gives CASSLGQSPGNTIYF.

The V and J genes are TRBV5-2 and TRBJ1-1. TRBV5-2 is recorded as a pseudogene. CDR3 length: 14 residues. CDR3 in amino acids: CASSTRGLDTEAFF. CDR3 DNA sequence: TGTGCCAGCAGCACCCGGGGGCTAGACACTGAAGCTTTCTTT.

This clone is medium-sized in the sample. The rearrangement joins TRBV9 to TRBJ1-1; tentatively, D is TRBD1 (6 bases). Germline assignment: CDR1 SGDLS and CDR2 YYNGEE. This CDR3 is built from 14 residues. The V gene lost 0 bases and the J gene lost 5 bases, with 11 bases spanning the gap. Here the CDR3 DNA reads TGTGCCAGCAGCGTAGGCCCAGGGGCTACTGAAGCTTTCTTT. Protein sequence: CASSVGPGATEAFF.

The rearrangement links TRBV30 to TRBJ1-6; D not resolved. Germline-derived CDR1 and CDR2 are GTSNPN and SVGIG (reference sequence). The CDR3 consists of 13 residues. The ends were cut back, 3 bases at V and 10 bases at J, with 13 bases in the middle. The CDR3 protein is CAWSSPYWSPLHF. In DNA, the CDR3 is TGTGCCTGGAGCAGCCCATATTGGTCACCCCTCCACTTT. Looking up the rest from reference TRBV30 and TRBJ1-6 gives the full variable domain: SQTIHQWPATLVQPVGSPLSLECTVEGTSNPNLYWYRQAAGRGLQLLFYSVGIGQISSEVPQNLSASRPQDRQFILSSKKLLLSDSGFYLCAWSSPYWSPLHFGNGTRLTVT.

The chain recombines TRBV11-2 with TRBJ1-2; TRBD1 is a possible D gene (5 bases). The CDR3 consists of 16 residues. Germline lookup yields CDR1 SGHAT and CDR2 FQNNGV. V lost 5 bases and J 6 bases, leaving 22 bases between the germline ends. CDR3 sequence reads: CASSPVDSLGGNGYTF. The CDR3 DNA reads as TGTGCCAGCAGCCCGGTCGACAGTTTAGGAGGTAATGGCTACACCTTC.

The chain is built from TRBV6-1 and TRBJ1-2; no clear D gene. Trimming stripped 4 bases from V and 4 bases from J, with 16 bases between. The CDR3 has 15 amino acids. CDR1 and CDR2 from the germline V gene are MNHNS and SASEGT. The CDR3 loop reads CASSVVRSGIYGYTF. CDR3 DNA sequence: TGTGCCAGCAGTGTAGTACGTTCAGGAATCTATGGCTACACCTTC.

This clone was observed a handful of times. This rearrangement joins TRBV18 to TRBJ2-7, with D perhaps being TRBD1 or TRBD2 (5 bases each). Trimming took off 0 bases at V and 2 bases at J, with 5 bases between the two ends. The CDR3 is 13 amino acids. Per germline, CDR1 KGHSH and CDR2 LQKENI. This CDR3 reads CASSPPGPYEQYF. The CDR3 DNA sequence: TGTGCCAGCTCACCACCGGGACCCTACGAGCAGTACTTC.

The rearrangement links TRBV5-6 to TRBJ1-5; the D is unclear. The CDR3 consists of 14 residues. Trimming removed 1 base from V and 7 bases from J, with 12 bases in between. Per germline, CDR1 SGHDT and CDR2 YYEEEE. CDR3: CASSLFGLGQPQHF. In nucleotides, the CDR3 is TGTGCCAGCAGCTTGTTTGGGTTAGGGCAGCCCCAGCATTTT. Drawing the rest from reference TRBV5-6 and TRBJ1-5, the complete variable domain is DAGVTQSPTHLIKTRGQQVTLRCSPKSGHDTVSWYQQALGQGPQFIFQYYEEEERQRGNFPDRFSGHQFPNYSSELNVNALLLGDSALYLCASSLFGLGQPQHFGDGTRLSIL.

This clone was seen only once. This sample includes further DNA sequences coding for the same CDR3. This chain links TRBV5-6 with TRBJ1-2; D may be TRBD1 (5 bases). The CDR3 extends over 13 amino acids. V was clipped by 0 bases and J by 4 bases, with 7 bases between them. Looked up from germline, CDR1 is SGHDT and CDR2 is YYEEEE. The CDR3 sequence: CASSLGGSYGYTF. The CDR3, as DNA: TGTGCCAGCAGCTTGGGGGGCAGCTATGGCTACACCTTC.

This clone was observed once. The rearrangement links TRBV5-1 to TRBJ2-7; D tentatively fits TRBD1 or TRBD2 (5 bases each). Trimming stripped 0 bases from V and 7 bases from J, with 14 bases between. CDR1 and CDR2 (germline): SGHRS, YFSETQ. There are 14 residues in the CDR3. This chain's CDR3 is CASSLALGTGEQYF. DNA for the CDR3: TGCGCCAGCAGCTTGGCATTAGGGACGGGAGAGCAGTACTTC.

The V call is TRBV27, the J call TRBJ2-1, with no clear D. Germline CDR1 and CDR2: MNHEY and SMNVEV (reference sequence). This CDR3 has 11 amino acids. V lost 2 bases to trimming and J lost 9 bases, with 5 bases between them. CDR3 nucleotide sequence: TGTGCCAGCAGTTTAGGTCTTGAGCAGTTCTTC. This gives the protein CASSLGLEQFF.

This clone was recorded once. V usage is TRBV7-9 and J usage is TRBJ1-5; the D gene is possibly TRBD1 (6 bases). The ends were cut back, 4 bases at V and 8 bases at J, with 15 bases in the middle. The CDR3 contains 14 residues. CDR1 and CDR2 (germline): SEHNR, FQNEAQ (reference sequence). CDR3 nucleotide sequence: TGTGCCAGCAGCTCCGACAGGCTAAGAGAGCCCCAGCATTTT. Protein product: CASSSDRLREPQHF.